This T cell receptor beta chain was sequenced during a study of PD-1 blockade in classical Hodgkin lymphoma. General observations from the study: TCR diversity at baseline was reported to be reduced in newly diagnosed patients relative to healthy donors. Patients who responded completely had about the same baseline diversity as newly diagnosed patients. While CD8+ TCR diversity did not rise significantly by C4D1, CD4+ TCR diversity did. Those starting nivolumab under 1 year post-ASCT were excluded.

Autologous stem cell transplantation was followed by relapse in every patient, and brentuximab vedotin exposure varied. The CD4+ T cells used were purified from thawed PBMCs through magnetic negative selection. TCRdb's copy holds only in-frame clones and misses some; the assay was immunoSEQ multiplex PCR. The sample holds roughly 6,000 clones, around 84% seen once. There are 12 residues in the CDR3. The germline CDR1 and CDR2 sequences are GTSNPN and SVGIG (reference sequence). To note about this clone: Antigen specificity is unknown.

This TCR derives from a human donor with classical Hodgkin lymphoma. The material was CD4+ T cells from blood, obtained at baseline. V is TRBV30 and J is TRBJ2-5; D not resolved. The DNA end favors TRBJ2-7, so the J call may be wrong. Here the CDR3 reads CAWSVSAYEQYF. In DNA, the CDR3 is TGTGCCTGGAGTGTTTCTGCCTACGAGCAGTACTTC.